Sequencing of this T cell receptor (beta chain) was carried out in a study of control samples from healthy donors and cancer patients. CDR1 is SEHNR, CDR2 FQNEAQ, per germline (reference sequence). This CDR3 has 12 residues. Between the trimmed V and J ends, which lost 1 base and 4 bases, there was a span of 3 bases. The table came from immunoSEQ multiplex PCR; TCRdb's copy has only in-frame clones and leaves some out. The data contain 130,000 to 150,000 clones, more than 90% of them singletons. The sample consisted of blood. The chain is built from TRBV7-9 and TRBJ2-3; D unclear. This TCR came from a man aged 30-40 years in good health. In DNA form, the CDR3 reads TGTGCCAGCAGCTTAGTAGCAGATACGCAGTATTTT. Amino acid sequence: CASSLVADTQYF.